This T cell receptor beta chain is drawn from a study of metastatic and nonmetastatic thyroid tumors. In the study overall: Repertoire comparisons spanned blood and tumor or nodule tissue from malignant and benign thyroid patients.

This clone has at least ten counts. Its antigen is not known. General study findings and limits: The study reportedly found significantly higher TCR beta diversity in malignant thyroid tumors than benign nodules, in blood and tumor.

In the authors' methods: A papillary thyroid cancer distant-metastasis classifier was built from CDR3 differences across clinicopathological groups. TCRdb re-called the PCR reads via MiXCR. TCRdb's processing, not the study's, gives the V and J calls here. The table lists around 20,000 clones, roughly 14% of them singletons. Patients were all untreated before their thyroid surgery. V lost 9 bases to trimming and J lost 3 bases, with 15 bases between them. This CDR3 is 13 amino acids long. Germline CDR1 is SNHLY and CDR2 is FYNNEI. The chain recombines TRBV2 with TRBJ2-7, with D maybe TRBD1 (5 bases). This clonotype was obtained from a female donor with papillary thyroid cancer or a benign thyroid nodule (not recorded which). Some clones in this sample may be carry-over from other donors' samples. Sequenced sample: tumor tissue. The CDR3 region has the DNA TGTGCCAGTGAGATGGGGCTTAGCTACGAGCAGTACTTC. This codes for CASEMGLSYEQYF.